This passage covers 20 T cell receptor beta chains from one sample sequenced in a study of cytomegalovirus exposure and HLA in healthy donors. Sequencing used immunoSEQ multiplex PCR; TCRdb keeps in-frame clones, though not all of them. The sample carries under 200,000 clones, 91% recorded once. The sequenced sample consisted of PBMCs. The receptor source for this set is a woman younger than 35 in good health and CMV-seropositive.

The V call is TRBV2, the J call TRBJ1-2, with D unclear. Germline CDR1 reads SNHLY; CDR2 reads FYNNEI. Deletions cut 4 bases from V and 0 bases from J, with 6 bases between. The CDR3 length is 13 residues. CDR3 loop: CASSGPPNYGYTF. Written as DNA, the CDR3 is TGTGCCAGCAGTGGGCCTCCTAACTATGGCTACACCTTC.

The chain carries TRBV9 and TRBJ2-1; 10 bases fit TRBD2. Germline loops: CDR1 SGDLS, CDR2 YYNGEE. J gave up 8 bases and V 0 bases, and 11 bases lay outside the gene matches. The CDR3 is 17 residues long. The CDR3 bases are TGTGCCAGCAGCGTAGACCATCTCCCTAGCGGGAGAGATGAGCAGTTCTTC. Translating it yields CASSVDHLPSGRDEQFF.

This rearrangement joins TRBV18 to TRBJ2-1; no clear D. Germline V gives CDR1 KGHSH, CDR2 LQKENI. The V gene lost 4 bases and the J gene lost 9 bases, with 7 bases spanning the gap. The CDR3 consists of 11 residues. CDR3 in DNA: TGTGCCAGCTCACTTGGAGCTGAGCAGTTCTTC. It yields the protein CASSLGAEQFF. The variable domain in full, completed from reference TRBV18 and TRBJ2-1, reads NAGVMQNPRHLVRRRGQEARLRCSPMKGHSHVYWYRQLPEEGLKFMVYLQKENIIDESGMPKERFSAEFPKEGPSILRIQQVVRGDSAAYFCASSLGAEQFFGPGTRLTVL.

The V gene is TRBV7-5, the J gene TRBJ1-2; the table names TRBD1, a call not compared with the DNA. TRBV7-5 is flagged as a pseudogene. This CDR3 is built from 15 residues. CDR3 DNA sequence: TGTGTCAGAAGCTTAAAAGGGGAAGCTAACTATGGCTACACCTTC. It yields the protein CVRSLKGEANYGYTF.

The CDR3 DNA follows: TGTGCCTGCCGAGGGGCCGGGACTAGCGGGATCTTTGAGCAGTTCTTC. Protein sequence: CACRGAGTSGIFEQFF. This sequence joins TRBV5-6 and TRBJ2-1, with 13 bases lining up with TRBD2. This CDR3 is 16 amino acids long. Looked up from germline, CDR1 is SGHDT and CDR2 is YYEEEE. V dropped 10 bases and J dropped 9; count of bases not matched to a gene: 16.

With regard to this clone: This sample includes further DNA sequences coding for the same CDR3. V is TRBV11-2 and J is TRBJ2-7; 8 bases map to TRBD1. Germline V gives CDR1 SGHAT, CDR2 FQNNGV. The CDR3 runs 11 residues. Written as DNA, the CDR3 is TGTGCAGACGGGACAGGCTACGAGCAGTACTTC. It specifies CADGTGYEQYF.

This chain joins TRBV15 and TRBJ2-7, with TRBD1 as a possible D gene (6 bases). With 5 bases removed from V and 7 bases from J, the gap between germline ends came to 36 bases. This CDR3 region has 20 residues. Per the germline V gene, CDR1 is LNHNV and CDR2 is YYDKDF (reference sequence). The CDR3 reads CATSPRGPPGHLKITREQYF. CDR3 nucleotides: TGTGCCACCAGCCCGCGAGGCCCCCCGGGACACCTCAAAATTACGCGGGAGCAGTACTTC. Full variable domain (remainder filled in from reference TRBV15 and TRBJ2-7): DAMVIQNPRYQVTQFGKPVTLSCSQTLNHNVMYWYQQKSSQAPKLLFHYYDKDFNNEADTPDNFQSRRPNTSFCFLDIRSPGLGDTAMYLCATSPRGPPGHLKITREQYFGPGTRLTVT.

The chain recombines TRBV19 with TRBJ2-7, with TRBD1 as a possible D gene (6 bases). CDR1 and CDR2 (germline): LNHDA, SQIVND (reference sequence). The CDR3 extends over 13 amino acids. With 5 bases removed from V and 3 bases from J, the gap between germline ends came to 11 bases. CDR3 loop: CASSAVGHYEQYF. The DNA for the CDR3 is TGTGCCAGTAGTGCAGTGGGACACTACGAGCAGTACTTC.

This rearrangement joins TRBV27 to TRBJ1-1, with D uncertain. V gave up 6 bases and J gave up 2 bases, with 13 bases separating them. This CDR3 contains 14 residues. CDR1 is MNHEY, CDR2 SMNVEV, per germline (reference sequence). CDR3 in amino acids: CASSQQWSNTEAFF. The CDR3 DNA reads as TGTGCCAGCAGCCAACAGTGGTCAAACACTGAAGCTTTCTTT.

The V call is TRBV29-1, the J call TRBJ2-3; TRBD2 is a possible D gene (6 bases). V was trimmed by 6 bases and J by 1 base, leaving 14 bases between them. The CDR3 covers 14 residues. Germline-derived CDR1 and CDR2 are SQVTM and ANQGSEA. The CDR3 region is CSVERRGGTDTQYF. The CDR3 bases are TGCAGCGTCGAGAGGAGGGGCGGCACAGATACGCAGTATTTT.

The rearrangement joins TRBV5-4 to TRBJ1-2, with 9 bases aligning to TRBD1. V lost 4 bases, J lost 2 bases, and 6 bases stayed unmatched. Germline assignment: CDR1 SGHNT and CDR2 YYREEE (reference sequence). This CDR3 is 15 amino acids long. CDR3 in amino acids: CASSRDRDRNYGYTF. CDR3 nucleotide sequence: TGTGCCAGCAGCAGGGACAGGGACAGGAACTATGGCTACACCTTC.

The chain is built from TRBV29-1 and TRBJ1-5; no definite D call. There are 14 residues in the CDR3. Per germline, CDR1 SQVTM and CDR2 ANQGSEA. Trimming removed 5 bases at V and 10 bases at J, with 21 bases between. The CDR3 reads CSVRWSGFEGPQHF. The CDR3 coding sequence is TGCAGCGTTCGATGGTCCGGGTTCGAGGGCCCCCAGCATTTT.

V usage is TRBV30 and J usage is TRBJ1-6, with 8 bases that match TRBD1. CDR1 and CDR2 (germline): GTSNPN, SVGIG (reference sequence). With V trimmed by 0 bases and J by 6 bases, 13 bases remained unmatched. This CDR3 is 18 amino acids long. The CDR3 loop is CAWSVDRDRGSVNSPLHF. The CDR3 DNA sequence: TGTGCCTGGAGTGTGGACAGGGACCGCGGGTCGGTTAATTCACCCCTCCACTTT. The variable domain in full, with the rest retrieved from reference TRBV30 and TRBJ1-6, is SQTIHQWPATLVQPVGSPLSLECTVEGTSNPNLYWYRQAAGRGLQLLFYSVGIGQISSEVPQNLSASRPQDRQFILSSKKLLLSDSGFYLCAWSVDRDRGSVNSPLHFGNGTRLTVT.

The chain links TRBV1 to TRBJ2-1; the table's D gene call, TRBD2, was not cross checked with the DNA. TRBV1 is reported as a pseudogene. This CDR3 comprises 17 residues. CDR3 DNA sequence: TGCACCAGCAGCCAAGATCATCACGGGAGGGCGAGCAATGAGCAGTTCTTC. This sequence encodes CTSSQDHHGRASNEQFF.

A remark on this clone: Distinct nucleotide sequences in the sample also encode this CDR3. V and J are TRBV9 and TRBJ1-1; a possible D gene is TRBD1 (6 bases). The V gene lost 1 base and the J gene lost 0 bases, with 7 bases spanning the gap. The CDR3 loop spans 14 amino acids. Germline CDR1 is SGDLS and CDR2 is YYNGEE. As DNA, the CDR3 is TGTGCCAGCAGCGTACAGGGGATGAACACTGAAGCTTTCTTT. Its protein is CASSVQGMNTEAFF.

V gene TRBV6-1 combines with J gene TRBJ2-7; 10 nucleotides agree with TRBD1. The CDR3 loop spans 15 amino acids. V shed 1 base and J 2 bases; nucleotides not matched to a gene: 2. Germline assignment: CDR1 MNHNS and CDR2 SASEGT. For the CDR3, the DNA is TGTGCCAGCAGTGAAGGGGGGACAGGGGCCTACGAGCAGTACTTC. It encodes CASSEGGTGAYEQYF.

CDR3 amino acids: CASSSLAGTIDTQYF. The CDR3 nucleotides are TGTGCCAGCAGCTCTCTAGCGGGGACGATAGATACGCAGTATTTT. The V and J genes are TRBV7-9 and TRBJ2-3, with 9 bases lining up with TRBD2. V was pared by 4 bases and J by 5 bases, with 7 bases of the junction left unmatched. The CDR3 length is 15 residues. Germline V gene lookup returns CDR1 SEHNR and CDR2 FQNEAQ (reference sequence).

Here the CDR3 DNA reads TGCGCCAGCAGGTACGGGACACTGAACACTGAAGCTTTCTTT. Translation gives CASRYGTLNTEAFF. The chain joins TRBV5-1 to TRBJ1-1; tentatively, D is TRBD1 (6 bases). CDR1 and CDR2 (germline): SGHRS, YFSETQ. The V gene lost 5 bases and the J gene lost 0 bases, with 11 bases spanning the gap. The CDR3 covers 14 residues.

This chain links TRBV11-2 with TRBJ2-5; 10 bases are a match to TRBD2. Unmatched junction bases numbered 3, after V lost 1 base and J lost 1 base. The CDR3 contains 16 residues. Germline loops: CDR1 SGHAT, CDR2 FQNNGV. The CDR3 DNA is TGTGCCAGCAGCTTAGGTGGACTAGCGGTCCAAGAGACCCAGTACTTC. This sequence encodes CASSLGGLAVQETQYF.

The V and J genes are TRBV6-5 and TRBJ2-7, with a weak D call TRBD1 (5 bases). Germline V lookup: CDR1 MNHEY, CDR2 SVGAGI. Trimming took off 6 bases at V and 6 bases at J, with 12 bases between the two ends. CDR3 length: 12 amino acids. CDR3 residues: CASRSGSAEQYF. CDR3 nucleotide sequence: TGTGCCAGCAGGTCAGGGTCCGCCGAGCAGTACTTC.